This is a list of T cell receptor beta chains from one sample in a study of cytotoxic CD8 clonotypes in ibrutinib-treated CLL. The method was immunoSEQ multiplex PCR; TCRdb's version includes in-frame clones alone and lacks a portion of them. The table shows around 140,000 clones, with around three quarters occurring only once. Sequencing was performed on PBMCs, taken after 12 months of ibrutinib treatment. The receptors come from a human donor with chronic lymphocytic leukemia. CDR3s include the opening cysteine and the closing phenylalanine or tryptophan. Fields, in order: J gene, V gene, clone size, D gene, CDR3 DNA, CDR3 protein. The D gene is left open where the match is weak. Clone size is not always given. Where it is, it says once, few, many or a class for expanded clones.

TRBJ1-5 TRBV19 . . TGTGCCAGTACCCGGGGCTTAGGCAATCAGCCCCAGCATTTT CASTRGLGNQPQHF
TRBJ2-7 TRBV2 . TRBD2 TGTGCCAGCAGTGCGGGACTAGCGGGGGTAAGCTCCTACGAGCAGTACTTC CASSAGLAGVSSYEQYF
TRBJ1-3 TRBV6-4 . . TGTGCCAGCAGCCCACGTTTGGCAGTCTCTGGAAACACCATATATTTT CASSPRLAVSGNTIYF
TRBJ1-1 TRBV6-6 . TRBD1 TGTGCCAGCAGTTCCTCGGACAGGGGTAACACTGAAGCTTTCTTT CASSSSDRGNTEAFF
TRBJ2-3 TRBV7-8 few . TGTGCCAGCAGCTTATTTAGACAACCGTCGGATACGCAGTATTTT CASSLFRQPSDTQYF
TRBJ1-1 TRBV28 . . TGTGCCAGCAGTTTATTGGCGTTTGACACTGAAGCTTTCTTT CASSLLAFDTEAFF
TRBJ1-1 TRBV20-1 . . TGCAGTGGAACTCCGAACACTGAAGCTTTCTTT CSGTPNTEAFF
TRBJ2-7 TRBV14 . TRBD2 TGTGCCAGCAGCCATGGCTCTAGCGGGAGCTACGAGCAGTACTTC CASSHGSSGSYEQYF
TRBJ1-6 TRBV30 . TRBD1 TGTGCCTGGATCGGGACAGGGGCTCGGCGCCTCCACTTT CAWIGTGARRLHF
TRBJ2-7 TRBV4-3 once . TGCGCCAGCAGCCAAGGACCGGCAGGGCACTACGAGCAGTACTTC CASSQGPAGHYEQYF
TRBJ2-1 TRBV7-2 . . TGTGCCAGCAGCCCCCAATGGCGGGGTGAGCAGTTCTTC CASSPQWRGEQFF
TRBJ1-2 TRBV6-5 . . TGTGCCAGCAGAGGACAGAACTATGGCTACACCTTC CASRGQNYGYTF
TRBJ2-3 TRBV30 once . TGTGCCTGGAAATCGGATAGCACAGATACGCAGTATTTT CAWKSDSTDTQYF
TRBJ2-5 TRBV7-7 once . TGTGCTAGCACCGACCCGGTGGGTGGGAAGGAGACCCAGTACTTC CASTDPVGGKETQYF
TRBJ2-5 TRBV11-2 few . TGTGCCAGCAGCTTAGCTATCGGACAGCAAGAGACCCAGTACTTC CASSLAIGQQETQYF
TRBJ1-5 TRBV2 . TRBD1 TGTGCCACCTCTACAGGGGAGGGGCAGCCCCAGCATTTT CATSTGEGQPQHF